This passage covers 6 T cell receptor beta chains from one sample sequenced in a study of T cells in Graves' hyperthyroidism and ophthalmopathy. Researchers took RNA transcripts and amplified the TCR beta CDR3 regions from them. RT-PCR in the first round (using the HTBI primer set) targeted the TCR CDR3. Each CDR3 protein gets one entry after TCRdb re-called the multiplex PCR reads with MiXCR. Among approximately 620,000 distinct CDR3 sequences listed, roughly 13% were seen once. The specimen was blood. Receptor source: a woman in her 30s with Graves' hyperthyroidism that later progressed to Graves' ophthalmopathy.

This clonotype was recorded at least ten times. The chain combines TRBV29-1 with TRBJ1-1; 10 bases agree with TRBD1. This CDR3 is 13 amino acids long. V shed 4 bases, J shed 4 bases, and the junction held 3 bases outside the gene matches. CDR1 is SQVTM and CDR2 is ANQGSEA in the germline V gene. This chain's CDR3 is CSVAWTGGTEAFF. As DNA, the CDR3 is TGCAGCGTTGCCTGGACAGGGGGCACTGAAGCTTTCTTT.

This clonotype was seen at least ten times. The CDR3 coding sequence is TGTGCCAGCAGCTTAGAAGGTGTATCAGGGATTGATTCACCCCTCCACTTT. This gives the protein CASSLEGVSGIDSPLHF. This chain connects TRBV11-2 to TRBJ1-6, with D perhaps TRBD1 (5 bases). CDR3 length: 17 amino acids. The ends were cut back, 0 bases at V and 8 bases at J, with 17 bases in the middle. From germline, CDR1 is SGHAT and CDR2 FQNNGV.

This clonotype was observed many times. The J gene is TRBJ2-1, the V gene TRBV27; 12 bases match TRBD2. Looked up from germline, CDR1 is MNHEY and CDR2 is SMNVEV (reference sequence). The CDR3 spans 16 residues. V shed 6 bases, J shed 6 bases, and the junction held 9 bases outside the gene matches. The CDR3 DNA is TGTGCCAGCAGACGGAGGACTAGCGGGATAGGCAATGAGCAGTTCTTC. Residues: CASRRRTSGIGNEQFF.

This clonotype was picked up many times. The chain is built from TRBV10-3 and TRBJ1-1; D call uncertain. Germline values: CDR1 ENHRY, CDR2 SYGVKD. The CDR3 is 12 residues long. The V gene lost 0 bases and the J gene lost 10 bases, with 9 bases spanning the gap. CDR3 loop: CAISESRQGAFF. In DNA form, the CDR3 reads TGTGCCATCAGTGAGTCGAGGCAAGGAGCTTTCTTT.

The sample holds a few counts of this clonotype. The chain has TRBV11-2 and TRBJ1-3, with 7 bases that match TRBD1. Unmatched junction bases numbered 2, after V lost 3 bases and J lost 0 bases. The CDR3 extends over 15 amino acids. Germline V CDR1 and CDR2: SGHAT, FQNNGV. CDR3 in amino acids: CASSFNRGSGNTIYF. The CDR3 DNA reads as TGTGCCAGCAGCTTTAACAGGGGCTCTGGAAACACCATATATTTT.

A few counts support this clonotype. The chain links TRBV29-1 to TRBJ2-5; 9 bases agree with TRBD1. The germline gives CDR1 SQVTM, CDR2 ANQGSEA. V gave up 6 bases and J gave up 5 bases; unmatched junction bases: 7. The CDR3 consists of 13 residues. The CDR3 is CSVPGQGLETQYF. In DNA form, the CDR3 reads TGCAGCGTCCCGGGACAGGGTTTGGAGACCCAGTACTTC. Drawing the rest from reference TRBV29-1 and TRBJ2-5, the complete variable domain is SAVISQKPSRDICQRGTSLTIQCQVDSQVTMMFWYRQQPGQSLTLIATANQGSEATYESGFVIDKFPISRPNLTFSTLTVSNMSPEDSSIYLCSVPGQGLETQYFGPGTRLLVL.